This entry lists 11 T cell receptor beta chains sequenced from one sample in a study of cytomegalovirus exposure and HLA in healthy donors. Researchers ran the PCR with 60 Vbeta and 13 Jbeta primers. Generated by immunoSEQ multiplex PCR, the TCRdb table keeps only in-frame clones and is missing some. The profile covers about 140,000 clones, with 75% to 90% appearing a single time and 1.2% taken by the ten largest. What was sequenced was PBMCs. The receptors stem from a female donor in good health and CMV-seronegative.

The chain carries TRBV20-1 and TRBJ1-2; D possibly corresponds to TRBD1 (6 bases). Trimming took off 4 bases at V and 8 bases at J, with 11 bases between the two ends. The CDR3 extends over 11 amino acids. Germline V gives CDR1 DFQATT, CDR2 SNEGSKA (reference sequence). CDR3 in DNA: TGCAGTGCTACAGGGGTCCGCGGCTACACCTTC. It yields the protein CSATGVRGYTF.

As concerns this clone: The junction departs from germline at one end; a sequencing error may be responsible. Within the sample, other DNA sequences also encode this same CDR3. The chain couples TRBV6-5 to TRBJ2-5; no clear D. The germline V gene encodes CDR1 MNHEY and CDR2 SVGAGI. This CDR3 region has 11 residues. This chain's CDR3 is CASSLRETQYF. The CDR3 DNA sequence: TGCGCCAGCAGCTTGAGGGAGACCCAGTACTTC.

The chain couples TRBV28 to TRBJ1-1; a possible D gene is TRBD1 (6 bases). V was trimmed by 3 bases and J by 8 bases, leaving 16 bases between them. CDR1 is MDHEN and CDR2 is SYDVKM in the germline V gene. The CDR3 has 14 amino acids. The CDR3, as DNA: TGTGCCAGCAGTTTCGACGACAGGCTCCGCGAAGCTTTCTTT. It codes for CASSFDDRLREAFF. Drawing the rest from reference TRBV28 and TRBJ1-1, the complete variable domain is DVKVTQSSRYLVKRTGEKVFLECVQDMDHENMFWYRQDPGLGLRLIYFSYDVKMKEKGDIPEGYSVSREKKERFSLILESASTNQTSMYLCASSFDDRLREAFFGQGTRLTVV.

CDR3 nucleotide sequence: TGTGCCAGCAGCCGAGATCGGGTCGGCTACACCTTC. Protein: CASSRDRVGYTF. The chain is built from TRBV11-1 and TRBJ1-2; D gene uncertain. From germline, CDR1 is SGHAT and CDR2 FQDESV (reference sequence). Trimming removed 5 bases from V and 8 bases from J, with 12 bases in between. The CDR3 has 12 residues. Drawing the rest from reference TRBV11-1 and TRBJ1-2, the complete variable domain is EAEVAQSPRYKITEKSQAVAFWCDPISGHATLYWYRQILGQGPELLVQFQDESVVDDSQLPKDRFSAERLKGVDSTLKIQPAELGDSAMYLCASSRDRVGYTFGSGTRLTVV.

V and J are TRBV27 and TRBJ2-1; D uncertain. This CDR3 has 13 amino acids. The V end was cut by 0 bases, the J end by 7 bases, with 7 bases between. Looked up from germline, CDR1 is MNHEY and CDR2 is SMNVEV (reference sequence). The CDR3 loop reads CASSLSSVNEQFF. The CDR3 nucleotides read TGTGCCAGCAGTTTATCGAGTGTGAATGAGCAGTTCTTC.

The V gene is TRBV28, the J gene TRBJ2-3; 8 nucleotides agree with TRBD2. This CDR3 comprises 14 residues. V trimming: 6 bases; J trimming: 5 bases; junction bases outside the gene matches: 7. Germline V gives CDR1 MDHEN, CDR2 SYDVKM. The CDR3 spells CASSYGLAGDTQYF. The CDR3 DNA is TGTGCCAGCAGCTACGGGCTAGCGGGAGATACGCAGTATTTT.

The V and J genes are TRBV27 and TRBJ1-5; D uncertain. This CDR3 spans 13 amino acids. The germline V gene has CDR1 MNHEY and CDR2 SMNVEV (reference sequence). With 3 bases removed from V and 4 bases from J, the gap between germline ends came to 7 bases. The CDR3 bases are TGTGCCAGCAGTTTTAGCACTAATCAGCCCCAGCATTTT. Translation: CASSFSTNQPQHF.

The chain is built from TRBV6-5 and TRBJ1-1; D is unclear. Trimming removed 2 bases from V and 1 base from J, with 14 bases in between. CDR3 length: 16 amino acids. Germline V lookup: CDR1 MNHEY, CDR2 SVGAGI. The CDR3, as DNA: TGTGCCAGCAGTTACGATATGAGGGCGCGGAACACTGAAGCTTTCTTT. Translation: CASSYDMRARNTEAFF.

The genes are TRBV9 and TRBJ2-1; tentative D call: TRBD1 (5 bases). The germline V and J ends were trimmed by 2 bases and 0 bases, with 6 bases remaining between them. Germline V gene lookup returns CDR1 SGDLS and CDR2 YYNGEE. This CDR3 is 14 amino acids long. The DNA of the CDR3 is TGTGCCAGCAGCGTGCAGGGCTCCTACAATGAGCAGTTCTTC. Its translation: CASSVQGSYNEQFF.

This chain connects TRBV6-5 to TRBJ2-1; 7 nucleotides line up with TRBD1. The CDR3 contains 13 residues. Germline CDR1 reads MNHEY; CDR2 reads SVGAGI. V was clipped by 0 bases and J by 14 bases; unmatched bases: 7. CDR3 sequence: CASSYSTGREKFF. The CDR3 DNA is TGTGCCAGCAGTTACTCGACAGGGAGAGAAAAGTTCTTC.

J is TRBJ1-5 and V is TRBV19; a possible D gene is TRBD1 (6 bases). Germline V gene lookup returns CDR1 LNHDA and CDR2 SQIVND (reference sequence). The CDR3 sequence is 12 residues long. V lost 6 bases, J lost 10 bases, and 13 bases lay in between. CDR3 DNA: TGTGCCAGTAGCCTGTTACAGGGACCCCAGCATTTT. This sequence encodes CASSLLQGPQHF.